Following are 5 T cell receptor beta chains from one sample sequenced in a study of shared clonotypes between healthy human individuals. Using immunoSEQ multiplex PCR, the repertoire was profiled, and TCRdb retains in-frame clones only, with some absent. The table shows hundreds of thousands of clones, with roughly 80% occurring only once. The specimen sequenced was PBMCs. The source is a woman between 40 and 50 years old in good health. Some clones in this sample may be carry-over from other donors' samples.

This rearrangement joins TRBV9 to TRBJ2-1, with D maybe TRBD2 (5 bases). The germline V gene encodes CDR1 SGDLS and CDR2 YYNGEE. This CDR3 has 13 residues. Trimming shortened V by 5 bases and J by 9 bases, and 15 bases separated the two germline ends. The CDR3 sequence: CASSAGIRGEQFF. The CDR3 DNA reads as TGTGCCAGCAGTGCCGGGATACGGGGTGAGCAGTTCTTC.

V usage is TRBV7-9 and J usage is TRBJ2-7; D is perhaps TRBD1 or TRBD2 (6 bases each). The CDR3 consists of 15 residues. The germline CDR1 and CDR2 sequences are SEHNR and FQNEAQ (reference sequence). V lost 5 bases and J 4 bases, leaving 18 bases between the germline ends. CDR3 DNA sequence: TGTGCCAGCAGCCCGGGGGCCGAGGAAATATACGAGCAGTACTTC. Protein sequence: CASSPGAEEIYEQYF.

The chain links TRBV9 to TRBJ1-1; 7 bases match TRBD1. The ends lost 3 bases at V and 3 bases at J; junction bases unmatched: 8. Germline values: CDR1 SGDLS, CDR2 YYNGEE. The CDR3 loop spans 15 amino acids. The CDR3 protein is CASSARQGWDTEAFF. For the CDR3, the DNA is TGTGCCAGCAGCGCACGACAGGGCTGGGACACTGAAGCTTTCTTT.

The count of this clone is one. V is TRBV7-6 and J is TRBJ2-1, with TRBD2 matching 12 bases. Germline values: CDR1 SGHVS, CDR2 FNYEAQ. This CDR3 has 16 amino acids. With V trimmed by 5 bases and J by 6 bases, 8 bases remained unmatched. The CDR3 is CASSRVRGLAGNEQFF. The DNA for the CDR3 is TGTGCCAGCAGCCGGGTCCGGGGACTAGCGGGCAATGAGCAGTTCTTC.

In DNA form, the CDR3 reads TGTGCCAGCAGTCCGGGGGTGGAGCTGTTTTTT. It yields the protein CASSPGVELFF. The J gene is TRBJ2-2, the V gene TRBV6-6; possible D gene TRBD2, 6 bases. The CDR3 loop spans 11 amino acids. V gave up 5 bases and J gave up 10 bases, with 8 bases separating them. Germline CDR1 reads MNHNY; CDR2 reads SVGAGI (reference sequence).